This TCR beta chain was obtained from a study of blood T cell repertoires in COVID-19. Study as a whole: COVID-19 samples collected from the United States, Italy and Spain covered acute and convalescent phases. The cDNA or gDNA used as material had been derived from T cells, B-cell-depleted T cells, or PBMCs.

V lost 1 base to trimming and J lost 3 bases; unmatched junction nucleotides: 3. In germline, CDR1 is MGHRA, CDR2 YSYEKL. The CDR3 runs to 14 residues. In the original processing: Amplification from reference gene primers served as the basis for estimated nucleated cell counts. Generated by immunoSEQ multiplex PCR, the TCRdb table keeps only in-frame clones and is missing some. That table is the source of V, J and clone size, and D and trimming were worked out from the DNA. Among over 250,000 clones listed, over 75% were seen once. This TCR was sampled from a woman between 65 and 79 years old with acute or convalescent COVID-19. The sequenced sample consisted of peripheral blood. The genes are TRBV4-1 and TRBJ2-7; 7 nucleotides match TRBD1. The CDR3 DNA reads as TGCGCCAGCAGCCAAGCGACAGGGCGCTACGAGCAGTACTTC. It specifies CASSQATGRYEQYF.